A selection of T cell receptor beta chains follows, all from one sample in a study of PD-1 blockade in classical Hodgkin lymphoma. Measured with immunoSEQ multiplex PCR; TCRdb has only the in-frame clones, and not every one. Found here are 47,000 or so clones, around 70% of them singletons; the top ten hold approximately 11%. The sequenced sample was peripheral blood mononuclear cells (PBMCs), obtained at baseline. Receptors originate from a human donor with classical Hodgkin lymphoma. The CDR3 runs from the conserved cysteine through the conserved F or W. Clone sizes are given selectively: once, few, many, or a class where the clone is expanded.

v_call	clone_size	j_call	cdr3_length	cdr3_aa
TRBV11-2	few	TRBJ2-5	13	CASSLWPGETQYF
TRBV5-1	.	TRBJ2-7	14	CASSLVRQPKEQYF
TRBV19	.	.	15	CASSPGGQGVAEQYF
TRBV19	few	TRBJ1-5	15	CASSIVRGLNQPQHF
TRBV18	.	TRBJ1-3	13	CASSPAGGNTIYF
TRBV6-6	.	TRBJ1-1	13	CASSYWKDTEAFF
TRBV2	few	TRBJ1-1	14	CATQDSKMNTEAFF
TRBV7-8	.	TRBJ2-1	13	CASSLGNYNEQFF
TRBV2	.	TRBJ1-2	14	CASSDGGVVYGYTF
TRBV19	.	TRBJ2-7	14	CASSTGQGSVEQYF
TRBV7-6	few	TRBJ2-3	17	CASSLGTSGGVSDTQYF
TRBV27	.	TRBJ2-1	14	CASRGSKPYNEQFF
TRBV6-5	.	TRBJ2-1	14	CASSYGGNYNEQFF
TRBV30	once	TRBJ2-2	13	CAWSVLGTGELFF
TRBV14	.	TRBJ2-2	13	CASSQNWSGELFF
TRBV11-1	.	TRBJ2-7	13	CASSSPPSYEQYF
TRBV7-3	.	TRBJ1-1	14	CASSQGAGNTEAFF
TRBV19	many	TRBJ1-1	14	CASSWGGLNTEAFF
TRBV9	.	TRBJ1-3	15	CASSVDGSSGNTIYF
TRBV10-3	.	TRBJ1-2	15	CAISESGTPNYGYTF
TRBV29-1	.	TRBJ1-2	15	CSVGGDSYNSYGYTF
TRBV7-6	once	TRBJ1-1	15	CASSPTGQGAAEAFF
TRBV7-9	.	TRBJ1-4	19	CASSLVDRGVIATNEKLFF
TRBV5-1	.	TRBJ1-1	13	CASSFFLNTEAFF
TRBV6-5	.	TRBJ1-2	13	CASSYKQNYGYTF
TRBV5-1	.	TRBJ2-5	11	CASSLKETQYF
TRBV4-1	.	TRBJ2-5	14	CASSQDLPGETQYF